This is a list of T cell receptor beta chains from one sample in a study of blood T cell repertoires in COVID-19. The method was immunoSEQ multiplex PCR; TCRdb's version includes in-frame clones alone and lacks a portion of them. This table has roughly 300,000 clones, around 86% appearing once. Sequencing input: PBMCs or T cells enriched from blood (not recorded which). These receptors were obtained from a woman younger than 30 who had recovered from COVID-19. CDR3s include the opening cysteine and the closing phenylalanine or tryptophan. A D gene is named only where the DNA matches it firmly. Clone size is not always given. Where it is, it says once, few, many or a class for expanded clones.

cdr3_length d_call j_call clone_size v_call cdr3_nt cdr3_aa
13 - TRBJ1-3 - TRBV12-3/TRBV12-4 TGTGCCAGCAGCTTGACAGTCGGAAACACCATATATTTT CASSLTVGNTIYF
16 TRBD1 TRBJ2-2 - TRBV19 TGTGCCAGTACGAATTTAAGGCAGGGGGACACCGGGGAGCTGTTTTTT CASTNLRQGDTGELFF
15 - TRBJ2-7 - TRBV5-1 TGCGCCAGCAGCCAGGGGGCTAGCGGCAACTACGAGCAGTACTTC CASSQGASGNYEQYF
14 TRBD2 TRBJ2-2 few TRBV2 TGTGCCAGCAGGCTAGCGGGAGGGACCGGGGAGCTGTTTTTT CASRLAGGTGELFF
15 - TRBJ1-2 once TRBV18 TGTGCCAGCTCACCTCTGTCCGGGACTAACTATGGCTACACCTTC CASSPLSGTNYGYTF
13 - TRBJ1-1 - TRBV27 TGTGCCAGCAGTTGGACACCGAACACTGAAGCTTTCTTT CASSWTPNTEAFF
13 - TRBJ1-1 - TRBV9 TGTGCCAGCAGCGTAAAAGGGGGCACTGAAGCTTTCTTT CASSVKGGTEAFF
14 - TRBJ2-1 - TRBV2 TGTGCCAGCGATCCCAAGGACAGAAACAATGAGCAGTTCTTC CASDPKDRNNEQFF
14 - TRBJ2-7 - TRBV30 TGTGCCTGGAGTGCGGACATCCCTTCCTACGAGCAGTACTTC CAWSADIPSYEQYF
16 - TRBJ1-2 - TRBV28 TGTGCCAGCAGTCCACCAGGCCTCCAGGTGGTCTATGGCTACACCTTC CASSPPGLQVVYGYTF
11 - TRBJ1-2 - TRBV29-1 TGCAGCGTTACAGGGAACTATGGCTACACCTTC CSVTGNYGYTF
16 - TRBJ1-2 - TRBV3-1/TRBV3-2 TGTGCCAGCAGTCAGTTGGGACACGCTCTTAACTATGGCTACACCTTC CASSQLGHALNYGYTF
11 - TRBJ1-1 once TRBV2 TGTGCCAGCGGAACAGGGATGGAAGCTTTCTTT CASGTGMEAFF
16 - TRBJ2-6 - TRBV6-5 TGTGCCAGCAGTTTAGAAGCCTACTCTGGGGCCAACGTCCTGACTTTC CASSLEAYSGANVLTF
14 - TRBJ2-5 - TRBV11-2 TGTGCCAGCAGCTTAGGGACAGCCCAAGAGACCCAGTACTTC CASSLGTAQETQYF
15 - TRBJ1-6 few TRBV10-3 TGTGCCATCAGTGAGTCTGGCCAGGGCGGTTCACCCCTCCACTTT CAISESGQGGSPLHF
15 - TRBJ1-1 - TRBV10-1 TGCGCCAGCAGTGTCACCAGGGCGGCGGGGACTGAAGCTTTCTTT CASSVTRAAGTEAFF
17 TRBD2 TRBJ2-1 - TRBV6-4 TGTGCCAGCAGTGACTCGGGTAGCGGGAGTCTCCGTTCTGAGCAGTTCTTC CASSDSGSGSLRSEQFF
15 - TRBJ1-4 - TRBV7-9 TGTGCCAGCAGCCCCACAGGCGCAACTAATGAAAAACTGTTTTTT CASSPTGATNEKLFF
14 TRBD1 TRBJ1-2 - TRBV27 TGTGCCAGCAGCCCGACAGGGGCTAACTATGGCTACACCTTC CASSPTGANYGYTF
16 - TRBJ2-7 - TRBV27 TGTGCCAGCAGACTCCAAGCCGGTATCGGAGTCTACGAGCAGTACTTC CASRLQAGIGVYEQYF
19 - TRBJ2-7 - TRBV21-1 TGTGCCAGCAGCAAAGTAGGGTGCGGCAGGGGCACCTTCTCCTACGAGCAGTACTTC CASSKVGCGRGTFSYEQYF
15 TRBD1 TRBJ1-2 - TRBV5-1 TGCGCCAGCAGCGTCACAGGGGGCGCCCCCGGGGGCTACACCTTC CASSVTGGAPGGYTF